Included here is one TCR beta chain sequence, with context. The V gene's germline CDR1 is SEHNR and CDR2 FQNEAQ (reference sequence). The length of the CDR3 is 18 residues. The V end lost 3 bases, the J end lost 3 bases, and 21 bases lay between the germline ends. The source of the sample is a study of cytomegalovirus exposure and HLA in healthy donors. Primers included in the PCR were 60 Vbeta and 13 Jbeta primers. The table came from immunoSEQ multiplex PCR; TCRdb's copy has only in-frame clones and leaves some out. The sample has about 130,000 clones, 75% to 85% seen once. The chain has TRBV7-9 and TRBJ1-5; D not resolved. Material for sequencing was PBMCs. The sequence derives from a man aged 50 to 60 in good health and CMV-seronegative. CDR3 DNA sequence: TGTGCCAGCAGCTTCACCCTGCCCGGGGAGACAAACAATCAGCCCCAGCATTTT. Protein product: CASSFTLPGETNNQPQHF. The full variable domain, rest sourced from reference TRBV7-9 and TRBJ1-5, is DTGVSQNPRHKITKRGQNVTFRCDPISEHNRLYWYRQTLGQGPEFLTYFQNEAQLEKSRLLSDRFSAERPKGSFSTLEIQRTEQGDSAMYLCASSFTLPGETNNQPQHFGDGTRLSIL.